Listed below are T cell receptor beta chains from one sample, sequenced in a study of T cells expressing NK-cell markers. TCRdb reprocessed the 5' RACE reads and reports one entry per CDR3 protein, with no DNA. Here the sample table reports 400,000 to 550,000 distinct CDR3 sequences. Sequencing was carried out using blood T cells: a sorted CD56 or NKG2C T cell subset, CD4+ or CD8+ T cells, or bulk PBMC T cells (not recorded which). These receptors all stem from a woman aged 18 to 75 in good health. Both conserved end residues are part of each CDR3.

J gene,V gene,CDR3 protein
TRBJ1-2,TRBV6-5,CASSGQAYGYTF
TRBJ1-6,TRBV6-5,CASSYAPSSYNSPLHF
TRBJ2-7,TRBV7-2,CASSLGGSTYEQYF
TRBJ2-5,TRBV20-1,CSARGGQGVGVETQYF
TRBJ2-2,TRBV4-2,CASSHLQGLTNTGELFF
TRBJ2-2,TRBV6-1,CASSLQGAWAGELFF
TRBJ2-2,TRBV6-1,CASRVAGEGTGELFF
TRBJ2-2,TRBV7-3,CASSLVVNTGELFF
TRBJ2-5,TRBV12-3/TRBV12-4,CASRGRAQETQYF
TRBJ2-1,TRBV18,CASSSGTSNEQFF
TRBJ2-1,TRBV20-1,CSASSLAGGEQFF
TRBJ2-1,TRBV28,CASSQEKHLDRAYEQFF
TRBJ2-2,TRBV6-5,CASSYSRQHTGELFF
TRBJ2-1,TRBV20-1,CSARDLGDRKIEQFF
TRBJ2-5,TRBV9,CASSISVAAGERGQETQYF
TRBJ2-3,TRBV7-2,CASSWSGGHGTDTQYF
TRBJ2-2,TRBV5-1,CASSLAGPHTGELFF
TRBJ2-7,TRBV7-3,CASSSPGLGISEQYF
TRBJ1-2,TRBV7-9,CASSAGDGYTF
TRBJ2-1,TRBV7-3,CASSLSLAGGGNEQFF
TRBJ1-5,TRBV29-1,CSVMGTVFNQPQHF
TRBJ1-2,TRBV7-2,CASSLQPGIGYTF
TRBJ2-5,TRBV4-3,CASSQDRGGETQYF
TRBJ2-3,TRBV7-2,CASSTRTVADTQYF
TRBJ2-7,TRBV4-3,CASSQGYRGYEQYF
TRBJ2-7,TRBV27,CASSLFPPGQVLGEQYF
TRBJ2-5,TRBV5-1,CASRRGLRVQETQYF
TRBJ2-3,TRBV20-1,CSAIRPDADTQYF
TRBJ2-5,TRBV14,CASSQGLAGETQYF
TRBJ1-5,TRBV11-2,CASSSAGYQPQHF
TRBJ2-1,TRBV20-1,CSARVAGGRNEQFF
TRBJ1-5,TRBV20-1,CSARGQGVNQPQHF
TRBJ1-1,TRBV6-5,CASSYSIQGDEAFF
TRBJ2-3,TRBV5-1,CASSLEHGTDTQYF
TRBJ2-3,TRBV5-1,CASSRTSGTTDTQYF
TRBJ2-3,TRBV4-3,CASSHGGATDTQYF
TRBJ2-3,TRBV11-2,CASSQTGTSGRARDTQYF
TRBJ2-5,TRBV20-1,CSAPRLAGLETQYF
TRBJ2-7,TRBV7-9,CASSLRQALHYEQYF
TRBJ2-5,TRBV20-1,CSASRGHQETQYF